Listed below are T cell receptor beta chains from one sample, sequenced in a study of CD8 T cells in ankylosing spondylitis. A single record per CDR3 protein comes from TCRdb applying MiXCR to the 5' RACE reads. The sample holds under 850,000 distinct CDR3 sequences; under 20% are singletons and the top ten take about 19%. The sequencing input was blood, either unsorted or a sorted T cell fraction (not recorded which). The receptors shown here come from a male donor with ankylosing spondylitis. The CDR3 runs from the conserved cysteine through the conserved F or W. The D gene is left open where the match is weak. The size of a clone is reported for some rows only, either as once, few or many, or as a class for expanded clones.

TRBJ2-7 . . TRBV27 TGTGCCAGCAGTTTGGGAGCGGTCTCCACCTACGAGCAGTACTTC CASSLGAVSTYEQYF
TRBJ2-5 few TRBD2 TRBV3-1 TGTGCCAGCAGCCAAGGCGGACTAGCGGGAGTACAAGAGACCCAGTACTTC CASSQGGLAGVQETQYF
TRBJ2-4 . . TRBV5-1 TGCGCCAGCAGCTTGGGGACCGCCCGGGTAGCCAAAAACATTCAGTACTTC CASSLGTARVAKNIQYF
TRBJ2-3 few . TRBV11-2 TGTGCCAGCAGCCCGCGGCGACTAGTTTCTAGCACAGATACGCAGTATTTT CASSPRRLVSSTDTQYF
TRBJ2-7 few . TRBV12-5 TGTGCTAGTGGTTTGCGCAGGGGCTACGAGCAGTACTTC CASGLRRGYEQYF
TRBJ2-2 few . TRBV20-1 TGCAGTGCTAGAGACAGGGACACCGGGGAGCTGTTTTTT CSARDRDTGELFF
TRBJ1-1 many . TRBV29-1 TGCAGCGTTCGTCTTGGGTGGGCGGCCACTGAAGCTTTCTTT CSVRLGWAATEAFF
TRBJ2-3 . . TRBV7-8 TGTGCCAGCAGCTTATACTCGGGCGCCGGCACAGATACGCAGTATTTT CASSLYSGAGTDTQYF
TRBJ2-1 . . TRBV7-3 TGTGCCAGCAGCTCCCCGAACCGTTTCAATGAGCAGTTCTTC CASSSPNRFNEQFF
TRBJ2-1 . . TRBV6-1 TGTGCCAGCAGCCACGGGGCCGGGTACAATGAGCAGTTCTTC CASSHGAGYNEQFF
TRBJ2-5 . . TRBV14 TGTGCCAGCAGCCAAGATCGGCAGATATTACATGAAGAGACCCAGTACTTC CASSQDRQILHEETQYF
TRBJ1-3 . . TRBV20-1 TGCAGTGCTAGTCTACCGAGCACCTCTGGAAACACCATATATTTT CSASLPSTSGNTIYF
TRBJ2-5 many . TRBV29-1 TGCAGCGTTGTTCGGGGATCCACGGAGACCCAGTACTTC CSVVRGSTETQYF
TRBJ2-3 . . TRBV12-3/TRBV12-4 TGTGCCAGCAGTTTAACCTATGTAGCAGATACGCAGTATTTT CASSLTYVADTQYF
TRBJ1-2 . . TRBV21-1 TGTGCCAGCAAGCAACAGTCCTTC CASKQQSF
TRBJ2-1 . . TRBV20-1 TGCAGTGCTAGAGATCGCGCGCGCAATGAGCAGTTCTTC CSARDRARNEQFF
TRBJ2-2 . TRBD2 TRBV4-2 TGTGCCAGCAGCCAACTGGGACTAGCCCCGGACACCGGGGAGCTGTTTTTT CASSQLGLAPDTGELFF
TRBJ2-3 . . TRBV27 TGTGCCAGCAGTCCCCTCCGGGGGGATACGCAGTATTTT CASSPLRGDTQYF
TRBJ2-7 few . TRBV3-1 TGTGCCAGCAGCCAGAGTTCCGAGCAGTACTTC CASSQSSEQYF
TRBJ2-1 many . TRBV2 TGTGCCAGCAGTGGGGCCCGCACCTTGACATTCGATGAGCAGTTCTTC CASSGARTLTFDEQFF
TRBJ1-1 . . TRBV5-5 TGTGCCAGCAGCTTGTTACTGGGACGCCCTCGGCAGAACACTGAAGCTTTCTTT CASSLLLGRPRQNTEAFF
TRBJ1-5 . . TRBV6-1 TGTGCCAGCACTACAGAGATAGGCAATCAGCCCCAGCATTTT CASTTEIGNQPQHF
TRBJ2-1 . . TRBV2 TGTGCCAGCAGTGAACAGGCGTTGGGGGGGGCTCATGAGCAGTTCTTC CASSEQALGGAHEQFF
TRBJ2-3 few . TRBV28 TGTGCCAGCGGACGCGGGGGCGGGAGCTGGGATACGCAGTATTTT CASGRGGGSWDTQYF
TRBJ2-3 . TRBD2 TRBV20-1 TGCAGTGCTAGAGATAGCGGGAGGCGTCGGAGCACAGATACGCAGTATTTT CSARDSGRRRSTDTQYF
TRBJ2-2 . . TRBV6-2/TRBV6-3 TGTGCCAGCAGTTATTTCAGGGAGACCGGGGAGCTGTTTTTT CASSYFRETGELFF
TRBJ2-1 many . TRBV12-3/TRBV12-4 TGTGCCAGCAGCTTCGGGGGAACCTACAATGAGCAGTTCTTC CASSFGGTYNEQFF
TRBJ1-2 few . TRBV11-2 TGTGCCAGCAGCGCCGAAGTCGGGTTTCCAGCTAACTATGGCTACACCTTC CASSAEVGFPANYGYTF
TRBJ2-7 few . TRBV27 TGTGCCAGCAGTATAGGCTTCTCCTACGAGCAGTACTTC CASSIGFSYEQYF
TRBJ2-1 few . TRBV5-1 TGCGCCAGCAGGCGGGCAGGTACCTACAATGAGCAGTTCTTC CASRRAGTYNEQFF
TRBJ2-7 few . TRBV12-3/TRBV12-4 TGTGCCAGCAGCCTCACTGACGGGACCTACGAGCAGTACTTC CASSLTDGTYEQYF
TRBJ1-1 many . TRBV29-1 TGCAGCGTTGTAACAGGGCGTCAGGCTTTCTTT CSVVTGRQAFF
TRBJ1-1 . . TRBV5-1 TGCGCCAGCAGCTTGGATTGGGGATTGGGGAACACTGAAGCTTTCTTT CASSLDWGLGNTEAFF
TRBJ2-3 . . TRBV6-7 TGTGCCAGCAGTTACCCACGTGGGGGTCGGGCAGATACGCAGTATTTT CASSYPRGGRADTQYF
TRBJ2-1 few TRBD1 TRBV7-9 TGTGCCAGCAGCCCGGGACAGCCAGGACTCAATGAGCAGTTCTTC CASSPGQPGLNEQFF
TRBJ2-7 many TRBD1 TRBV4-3 TGCGCCAGCAGCCAAACACAGGGGGCCGGCTACGAGCAGTACTTC CASSQTQGAGYEQYF
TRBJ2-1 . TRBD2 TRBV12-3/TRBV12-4 TGTGCCAGCACCTTTGGACTAGCTTCCAATGAGCAGTTCTTC CASTFGLASNEQFF
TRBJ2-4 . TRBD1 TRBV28 TGTGCCAGCAGTCAAACAGGGGTCAGCGGCAAAAACATTCAGTACTTC CASSQTGVSGKNIQYF
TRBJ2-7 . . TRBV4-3 TGCGCCAGCAGCCAAGACGGTAATAGCGCCTACGAGCAGTACTTC CASSQDGNSAYEQYF
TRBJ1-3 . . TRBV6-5 TGTGCCAGCAGTTACGGGGCTGGAAACACCATATATTTT CASSYGAGNTIYF
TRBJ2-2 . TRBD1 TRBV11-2 TGTGCCAGCAGATGGACAGGGGGCCGCGGGGAGCTGTTTTTT CASRWTGGRGELFF
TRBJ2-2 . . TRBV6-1 TGTGCCAGCAGGGGAACAGGGACCGGGGAGCTGTTTTTT CASRGTGTGELFF
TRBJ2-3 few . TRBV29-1 TGCAGTGGAAGAGGGGGCACAGATACGCAGTATTTT CSGRGGTDTQYF
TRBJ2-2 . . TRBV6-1 TGTGCCAGCAGTGTGGGACCCCAGAACACCGGGGAGCTGTTTTTT CASSVGPQNTGELFF
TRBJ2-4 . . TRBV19 TGTGCCAGCGCGGGAAACATTCAGTACTTC CASAGNIQYF
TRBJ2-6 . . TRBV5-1 TGCGCCAGCAGCTTGCGCGGGGAAGGTGGGGCCAACGTCCTGACTTTC CASSLRGEGGANVLTF